This T cell receptor beta chain was captured in a study of shared clonotypes between healthy human individuals. Data came from immunoSEQ multiplex PCR; TCRdb stores just in-frame clones and leaves some out. Of under 1 million clones in the sample, about 92% were seen once. With 4 bases clipped from V and 5 bases from J, the junction kept 10 bases outside the gene matches. This CDR3 spans 15 amino acids. Per the germline V gene, CDR1 is SGHRS and CDR2 is YFSETQ. Naive CD8 cells lacked CD45RO, underwent positive selection for CCR7 and left out terminally differentiated effector memory CD45RA+ cells. Overall study results and limits: Despite large depth, sorted-subset datasets appeared incompletely sequenced. Larger estimated richness was generally recorded for naive subsets relative to memory subsets.

In the case of this clone: Its antigen is currently unknown.

The chain links TRBV5-1 to TRBJ2-5, with TRBD1 matching over 8 bases. The TCR originated in a man aged 30 to 39 in good health. Sequencing used naive CD8+ T cells sorted from blood. The CDR3, as DNA: TGCGCCAGCAGCCCCCTAAGGACAGGGTTGGAGACCCAGTACTTC. Amino acids: CASSPLRTGLETQYF. Complete variable domain (other parts from reference TRBV5-1 and TRBJ2-5): KAGVTQTPRYLIKTRGQQVTLSCSPISGHRSVSWYQQTPGQGLQFLFEYFSETQRNKGNFPGRFSGRQFSNSRSEMNVSTLELGDSALYLCASSPLRTGLETQYFGPGTRLLVL.